Shown below are 11 T cell receptor beta chains from a single sample sequenced in a study of blood T cell repertoires in COVID-19. TCRdb's table, derived via immunoSEQ multiplex PCR, lists solely in-frame clones and lacks some. This table holds roughly 65,000 clones, more than 70% found once. The sequenced sample consisted of peripheral blood. The receptors were gathered from a woman older than 75 with active or convalescent COVID-19.

DNA of the CDR3: TGTGCCAGCAGTGTTAGCGCAGGGGGCGGTTCTGGGGAGCTGTTTTTT. Amino acid sequence: CASSVSAGGGSGELFF. This chain joins TRBV6-1 and TRBJ2-2, with 8 nucleotides matching TRBD1. CDR3 size: 16 residues. In germline, CDR1 is MNHNS, CDR2 SASEGT. Trimming removed 4 bases from V and 8 bases from J; junction bases left unmatched: 12.

The genes are TRBV19 and TRBJ2-3; a possible D gene is TRBD2 (6 bases). V lost 10 bases and J lost 4, with 15 bases in between. The CDR3 is 13 residues long. CDR1 and CDR2 from the germline V gene are LNHDA and SQIVND (reference sequence). The chain's CDR3 is CATRDSPSDTQYF. In DNA, the CDR3 is TGTGCCACGAGGGACTCCCCCTCAGATACGCAGTATTTT.

The V gene is TRBV7-2, the J gene TRBJ1-6; 8 nucleotides match TRBD1. CDR3 size: 15 residues. The V gene end was trimmed by 0 bases and the J gene end by 10 bases; junction bases not matched to a gene: 5. The germline V gene encodes CDR1 SGHTA and CDR2 FQGNSA. The CDR3 loop is CASSLAPGGNSPLHF. The CDR3, as DNA: TGTGCCAGCAGCTTAGCCCCAGGGGGCAACTCACCCCTCCACTTT.

CDR3 region: CASSGLAGDLIVGELFF. DNA for the CDR3: TGTGCCAGTAGTGGACTAGCGGGGGACCTTATCGTCGGGGAGCTGTTTTTT. V usage is TRBV19 and J usage is TRBJ2-2, with TRBD2 matching 13 bases. Losses at the gene ends were 5 bases for V and 7 bases for J; bases not matched to a gene: 10. The CDR3 sequence is 17 residues long. Per the germline V gene, CDR1 is LNHDA and CDR2 is SQIVND (reference sequence).

The chain is built from TRBV4-1 and TRBJ2-1; 10 positions match TRBD1. This CDR3 spans 15 amino acids. V shed 1 base, J shed 6 bases, and the junction held 3 bases outside the gene matches. In germline, CDR1 is MGHRA, CDR2 YSYEKL. The CDR3 spells CASSQGTGGSNEQFF. Here the CDR3 DNA reads TGCGCCAGCAGCCAAGGGACAGGGGGATCCAATGAGCAGTTCTTC.

The chain joins TRBV7-8 to TRBJ1-6; no definite D call. This CDR3 comprises 14 residues. Germline V lookup: CDR1 SGHVS, CDR2 FQNEAQ. The V gene lost 3 bases and the J gene lost 5 bases, with 8 bases spanning the gap. The CDR3 DNA sequence: TGTGCCAGCAGCTTCCCAGGCAATAATTCACCCCTCCACTTT. Encoded protein: CASSFPGNNSPLHF.

The genes are TRBV10-3 and TRBJ1-5; 9 positions agree with TRBD1. The CDR3 contains 14 residues. Trimming at V came to 10 bases and at J to 6 bases, leaving 10 bases not matched to a gene. CDR1 and CDR2 from the germline V gene are ENHRY and SYGVKD. CDR3 coding DNA: TGTGCCACGAGACAGGGGGAATCAGCTCAGCCCCAGCATTTT. The encoded protein is CATRQGESAQPQHF.

This clone has just a few counts. The chain links TRBV11-3 to TRBJ2-2; a possible D gene is TRBD1 (5 bases). V lost 0 bases, J lost 8 bases, and 16 bases lay in between. CDR1 is SGHNT and CDR2 is YENEEA in the germline V gene. The CDR3 runs 16 residues. CDR3 sequence (DNA): TGTGCCAGCAGCTTAGAAGGGTTAGGGGCGACTGGGGAGCTGTTTTTT. Amino acid sequence: CASSLEGLGATGELFF.

The V and J genes are TRBV9 and TRBJ1-1; 10 bases are shared with TRBD1. The V gene's germline CDR1 is SGDLS and CDR2 YYNGEE. After removal of 4 bases from V and 12 bases from J, the junction contained 9 bases not matched to a gene. CDR3 length: 13 amino acids. CDR3 protein: CASSPQGDRGSFF. The CDR3, as DNA: TGTGCCAGCAGCCCGCAGGGGGACAGGGGTTCTTTCTTT. Drawing the rest from reference TRBV9 and TRBJ1-1, the complete variable domain is DSGVTQTPKHLITATGQRVTLRCSPRSGDLSVYWYQQSLDQGLQFLIQYYNGEERAKGNILERFSAQQFPDLHSELNLSSLELGDSALYFCASSPQGDRGSFFGQGTRLTVV.

The rearrangement uses TRBV10-3 and TRBJ1-2; 8 nucleotides align to TRBD1. Germline trimming cut 8 bases from V and 6 bases from J; bases unmatched to any gene: 8. There are 13 residues in the CDR3. The germline V gene encodes CDR1 ENHRY and CDR2 SYGVKD. CDR3 DNA: TGTGCCATCGGAAGACAGGGGCCCCATGGCTACACCTTC. Translated: CAIGRQGPHGYTF.

The chain carries TRBV18 and TRBJ1-1; D is ambiguous. The V and J ends lost 6 bases and 1 base respectively, with 15 bases between them. This CDR3 is built from 15 residues. Germline V gene sequence: CDR1 KGHSH, CDR2 LQKENI. DNA of the CDR3: TGTGCCAGCTCCCCTTTTGAAGCTAGGAACACTGAAGCTTTCTTT. It is translated as CASSPFEARNTEAFF.